The clone carrying this T cell receptor (beta chain) was found once. The repertoire was sequenced with immunoSEQ multiplex PCR; TCRdb's copy has only in-frame clones and lacks some. The table has over 150,000 clones, 90% seen once; the top ten hold around 0.5%. This entry comes from a study of blood T cell repertoires in COVID-19. Study context: Italy, Spain and the United States were the sources of the convalescent and acute COVID-19 samples.

Trimming took off 6 bases at V and 0 bases at J, with 11 bases between the two ends. CDR3 length: 14 amino acids. The germline CDR1 and CDR2 sequences are SNHLY and FYNNEI. The source is a man over 45 with acute or convalescent COVID-19. The chain is built from TRBV2 and TRBJ1-1; D not certain. Sequencing was performed on peripheral blood. CDR3 nucleotides: TGTGCCAGCAGCAGGATGGGCATGAACACTGAAGCTTTCTTT. Its protein product is CASSRMGMNTEAFF.